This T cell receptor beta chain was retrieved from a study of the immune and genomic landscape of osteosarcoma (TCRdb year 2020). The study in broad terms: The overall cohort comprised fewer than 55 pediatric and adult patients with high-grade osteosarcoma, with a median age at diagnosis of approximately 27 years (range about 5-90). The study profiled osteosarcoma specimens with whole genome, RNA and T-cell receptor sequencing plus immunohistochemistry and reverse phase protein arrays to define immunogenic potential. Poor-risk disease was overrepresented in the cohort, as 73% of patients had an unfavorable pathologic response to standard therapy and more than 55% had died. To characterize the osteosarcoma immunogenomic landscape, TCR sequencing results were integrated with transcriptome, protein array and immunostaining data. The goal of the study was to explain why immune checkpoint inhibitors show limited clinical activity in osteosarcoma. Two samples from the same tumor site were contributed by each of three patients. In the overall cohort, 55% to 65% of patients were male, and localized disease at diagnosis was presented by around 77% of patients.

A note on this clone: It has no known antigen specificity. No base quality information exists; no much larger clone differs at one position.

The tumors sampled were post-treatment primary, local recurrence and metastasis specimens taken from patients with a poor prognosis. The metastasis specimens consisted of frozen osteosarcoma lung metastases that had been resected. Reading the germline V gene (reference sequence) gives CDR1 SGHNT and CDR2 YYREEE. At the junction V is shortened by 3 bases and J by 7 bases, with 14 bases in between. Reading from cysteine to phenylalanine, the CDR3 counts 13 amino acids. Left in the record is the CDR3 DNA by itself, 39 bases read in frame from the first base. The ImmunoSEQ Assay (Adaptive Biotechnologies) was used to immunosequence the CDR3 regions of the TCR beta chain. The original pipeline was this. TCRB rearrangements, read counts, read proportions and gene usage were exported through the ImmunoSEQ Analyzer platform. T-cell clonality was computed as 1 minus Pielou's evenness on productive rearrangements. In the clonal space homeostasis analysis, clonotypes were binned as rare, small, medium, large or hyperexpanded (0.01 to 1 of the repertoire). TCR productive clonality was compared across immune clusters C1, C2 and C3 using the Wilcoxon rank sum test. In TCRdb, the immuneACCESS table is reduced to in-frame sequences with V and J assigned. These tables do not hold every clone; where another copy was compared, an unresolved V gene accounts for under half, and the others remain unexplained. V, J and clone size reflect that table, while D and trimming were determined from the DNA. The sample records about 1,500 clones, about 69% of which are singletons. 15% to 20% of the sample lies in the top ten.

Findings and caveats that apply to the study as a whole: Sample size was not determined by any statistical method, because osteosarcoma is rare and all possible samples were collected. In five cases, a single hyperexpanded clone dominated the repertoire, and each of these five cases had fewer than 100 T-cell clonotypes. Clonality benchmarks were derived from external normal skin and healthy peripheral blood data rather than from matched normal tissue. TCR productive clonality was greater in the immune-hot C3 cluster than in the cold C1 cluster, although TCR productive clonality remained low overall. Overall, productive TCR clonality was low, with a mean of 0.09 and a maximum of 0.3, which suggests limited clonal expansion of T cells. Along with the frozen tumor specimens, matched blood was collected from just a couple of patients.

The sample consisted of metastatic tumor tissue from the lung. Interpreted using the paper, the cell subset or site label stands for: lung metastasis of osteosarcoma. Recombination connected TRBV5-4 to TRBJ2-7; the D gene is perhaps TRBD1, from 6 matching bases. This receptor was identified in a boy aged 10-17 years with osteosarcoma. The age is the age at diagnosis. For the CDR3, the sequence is CASSWWGHYEQYF. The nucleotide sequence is TGTGCCAGCAGCTGGTGGGGACATTATGAGCAGTACTTC.